This T cell receptor beta chain was identified during a study of T cell repertoires in cytomegalovirus infection. Overall study findings and caveats: Carriage of CMV together with the relevant HLA was identifiable through cumulative public TCR beta family frequency.

This clonotype was recorded once. Its cognate antigen is unknown. TCRdb fed the reads into MiXCR, producing one record per CDR3 protein. This table has about 350,000 distinct CDR3 sequences, 34% appearing once. CDR3 length: 13 residues. Trimming shortened V by 7 bases and J by 5 bases, and 14 bases separated the two germline ends. CDR1 MDHEN and CDR2 SYDVKM come from the germline V gene. The sequence came from a human donor in good health (CMV status not recorded). Some clones in this sample may be carry-over from other donors' samples. The chain is built from TRBV28 and TRBJ1-1; no clear D. Sequencing was performed on cultured PBMCs, taken from culture after CMV antigen stimulation. This chain's CDR3 is CASTPLGWTEAFF. CDR3 sequence (DNA): TGTGCCAGCACCCCATTGGGTTGGACTGAAGCTTTCTTT.